Shown below are 27 T cell receptor beta chains from a single sample sequenced in a study of blood T cell repertoires in COVID-19 (TCRdb year 2020). The library relied on the immunoSEQ multiplex PCR assay. TCRdb took over this immuneACCESS table, retaining in-frame rearrangements with V and J assigned. Such tables are incomplete; in checked studies, under half of the missing clones stem from an unresolved V gene, and the remainder is unexplained. The sample includes more than 95,000 clones, with 65% to 90% observed a single time. The top ten clonotypes cover roughly 30% of the sample. The source material was peripheral blood. These receptors were collected from a woman of 80 years or more with acute or convalescent COVID-19.

The J gene is TRBJ1-2, the V gene TRBV4-2; D is undetermined. This CDR3 spans 14 amino acids. V shed 1 base and J shed 1 base, with 7 bases lying between them. CDR1 is LGHNA and CDR2 is YNFKEQ in the germline V gene. CDR3 nucleotides: TGTGCCAGCAGCCAAGCCGGAGGTAACTATGGCTACACCTTC. It specifies CASSQAGGNYGYTF.

This chain connects TRBV7-9 to TRBJ2-2; no clear D gene. The CDR3 is 14 residues long. Germline assignment: CDR1 SEHNR and CDR2 FQNEAQ (reference sequence). The V and J ends lost 3 bases and 6 bases respectively, with 11 bases between them. As DNA, the CDR3 is TGTGCCAGCAGCTTTTTACGGTTTTCCGGGGAGCTGTTTTTT. Translating it yields CASSFLRFSGELFF.

The chain recombines TRBV11-2 with TRBJ1-5; D unresolved. The CDR3 totals 14 residues. Trimming removed 5 bases at V and 3 bases at J, with 11 bases between. Germline V gives CDR1 SGHAT, CDR2 FQNNGV. The CDR3 is CASSLTGINQPQHF. The CDR3 nucleotides are TGTGCCAGCAGCCTAACGGGGATCAATCAGCCCCAGCATTTT.

The chain links TRBV7-2 to TRBJ1-1; no reliable D call. The V gene's germline CDR1 is SGHTA and CDR2 FQGNSA. There are 15 residues in the CDR3. Deletions cut 1 base from V and 4 bases from J, with 13 bases between. The CDR3 coding sequence is TGTGCCAGCAGCTTAGTCGTTCAGGCCGGCACTGAAGCTTTCTTT. Amino acid sequence: CASSLVVQAGTEAFF. Drawing the rest from reference TRBV7-2 and TRBJ1-1, the complete variable domain is GAGVSQSPSNKVTEKGKDVELRCDPISGHTALYWYRQSLGQGLEFLIYFQGNSAPDKSGLPSDRFSAERTGGSVSTLTIQRTQQEDSAVYLCASSLVVQAGTEAFFGQGTRLTVV.

This chain joins TRBV5-8 and TRBJ1-4, with TRBD1 matching over 10 bases. Germline trimming cut 2 bases from V and 8 bases from J; bases unmatched to any gene: 3. The V gene's germline CDR1 is SGHTS and CDR2 YDEGEE. The CDR3 consists of 14 residues. The CDR3 region has the DNA TGTGCCAGCAGCTTCGGACAGGGGGGGGAAAAACTGTTTTTT. The encoded protein is CASSFGQGGEKLFF.

This chain connects TRBV4-2 to TRBJ2-3; 11 nucleotides line up with TRBD2. V gave up 4 bases and J gave up 0 bases; unmatched junction bases: 9. CDR3 length: 18 residues. The germline gives CDR1 LGHNA, CDR2 YNFKEQ. In DNA form, the CDR3 reads TGTGCCAGCAGCCCTCTAGCGGGGGGAACGACTAGCACAGATACGCAGTATTTT. Its translation: CASSPLAGGTTSTDTQYF.

In the case of this clone: Distinct nucleotide sequences in the sample also encode this CDR3. The gene calls are TRBV5-4 and TRBJ1-1; D is unresolved. Germline lookup yields CDR1 SGHNT and CDR2 YYREEE (reference sequence). V was cut by 0 bases and J by 1 base, with 7 bases left in between. There are 14 residues in the CDR3. This CDR3 reads CASSLARANTEAFF. CDR3 nucleotide sequence: TGTGCCAGCAGCTTGGCGCGGGCGAACACTGAAGCTTTCTTT.

This chain links TRBV5-1 with TRBJ2-7, with TRBD1 as a possible D gene (6 bases). The V end lost 0 bases, the J end lost 2 bases, and 9 bases lay between the germline ends. Looked up from germline, CDR1 is SGHRS and CDR2 is YFSETQ. This CDR3 region has 14 residues. The CDR3 is CASSLAGQPYEQYV. The CDR3 bases are TGCGCCAGCAGCTTGGCCGGACAGCCCTACGAGCAGTACGTC.

In this sample, this clone turned up once. This chain connects TRBV19 to TRBJ1-1; 7 positions match TRBD1. The CDR3 totals 14 residues. The trim removed 7 bases at V and 3 bases at J, leaving 8 bases unmatched. Germline V gene data show CDR1 as LNHDA and CDR2 as SQIVND (reference sequence). Here the CDR3 reads CASNYRDSHTEAFF. For the CDR3, the DNA is TGTGCCAGTAATTACCGGGACAGTCACACTGAAGCTTTCTTT.

The rearrangement joins TRBV3-1 (or the pseudogene TRBV3-2) to TRBJ1-1, with D possibly matching TRBD1 (5 bases). Germline V gene sequence: CDR1 LGHDT, CDR2 YNNKEL (reference sequence). V lost 0 bases and J lost 4, with 12 bases in between. The CDR3 spans 15 residues. The CDR3 is CASSQDFGGGTEAFF. In DNA, the CDR3 is TGTGCCAGCAGCCAAGATTTCGGGGGAGGCACTGAAGCTTTCTTT.

In this sample, this clone turned up once. This chain connects TRBV5-1 to TRBJ1-2; D unclear. V lost 2 bases and J 3 bases, leaving 11 bases between the germline ends. The CDR3 is made up of 14 amino acids. Germline V CDR1 and CDR2: SGHRS, YFSETQ. Here the CDR3 DNA reads TGCGCCAGCAGCTTCCGGGGAGGCGACTATGGCTACACCTTC. It is translated as CASSFRGGDYGYTF. Drawing the rest from reference TRBV5-1 and TRBJ1-2, the complete variable domain is KAGVTQTPRYLIKTRGQQVTLSCSPISGHRSVSWYQQTPGQGLQFLFEYFSETQRNKGNFPGRFSGRQFSNSRSEMNVSTLELGDSALYLCASSFRGGDYGYTFGSGTRLTVV.

This clone showed up just a few times. The gene calls are TRBV7-2 and TRBJ1-5, with a weak D call TRBD1 (6 bases). This CDR3 has 13 amino acids. Per the germline V gene, CDR1 is SGHTA and CDR2 is FQGNSA. Trimming removed 6 bases at V and 5 bases at J, with 11 bases between. CDR3 bases: TGTGCCAGCAGTCCCACAGGGTATCAGCCCCAGCATTTT. The encoded protein is CASSPTGYQPQHF. The complete variable domain, with remaining parts taken from reference TRBV7-2 and TRBJ1-5, reads GAGVSQSPSNKVTEKGKDVELRCDPISGHTALYWYRQSLGQGLEFLIYFQGNSAPDKSGLPSDRFSAERTGGSVSTLTIQRTQQEDSAVYLCASSPTGYQPQHFGDGTRLSIL.

The chain couples TRBV7-3 to TRBJ2-5; tentative D call: TRBD2 (6 bases). Deletions cut 2 bases from V and 5 bases from J, with 9 bases between. The CDR3 is made up of 13 amino acids. CDR1 SGHTA and CDR2 FQGTGA come from the germline V gene. CDR3 amino acids: CASSLYRGETQYF. Written as DNA, the CDR3 is TGTGCCAGCAGCTTATATCGGGGGGAGACCCAGTACTTC.

The rearrangement uses TRBV4-2 and TRBJ2-3, with 7 bases fitting TRBD1. V was clipped by 0 bases and J by 0 bases; unmatched bases: 3. CDR1 and CDR2 (germline): LGHNA, YNFKEQ. This CDR3 spans 16 amino acids. The chain's CDR3 is CASSQDHRGSTDTQYF. The CDR3 region has the DNA TGTGCCAGCAGCCAAGATCACAGGGGTAGCACAGATACGCAGTATTTT.

The V gene is TRBV11-1, the J gene TRBJ1-1; unclear D gene. The V and J ends lost 6 bases and 3 bases respectively, with 11 bases between them. From germline, CDR1 is SGHAT and CDR2 FQDESV (reference sequence). The CDR3 contains 13 residues. The CDR3 loop reads CASRLSPDTEAFF. The CDR3 DNA is TGTGCCAGCAGACTATCCCCGGACACTGAAGCTTTCTTT.

The V gene is TRBV27, the J gene TRBJ1-2, with TRBD1 as a possible D gene (6 bases). This CDR3 spans 14 amino acids. The V and J ends lost 2 bases and 1 base respectively, with 8 bases between them. CDR1 and CDR2 (germline): MNHEY, SMNVEV (reference sequence). CDR3 bases: TGTGCCAGCAGTTTAAGGGGGGGTAACTATGGCTACACCTTC. This encodes CASSLRGGNYGYTF.

This clone was counted only a few times. The V call is TRBV4-3, the J call TRBJ1-5, with D unclear. There are 16 residues in the CDR3. Between the trimmed V and J ends, which lost 0 bases and 0 bases, there was a span of 9 bases. Germline lookup yields CDR1 LGHNA and CDR2 YSLEER. The CDR3 is CASSQDYGYSNQPQHF. The CDR3 bases are TGCGCCAGCAGCCAAGATTACGGTTATAGCAATCAGCCCCAGCATTTT.

This clone was detected only once. The chain links TRBV9 to TRBJ2-2; 8 positions match TRBD2. The CDR3 consists of 16 residues. V lost 0 bases, J lost 9 bases, and 10 bases stayed unmatched. Germline V gives CDR1 SGDLS, CDR2 YYNGEE. CDR3 nucleotides: TGTGCCAGCAGCGTAGGCCCAGCGGGGGATCCCCGGGAGCTGTTTTTT. This encodes CASSVGPAGDPRELFF.

The J gene is TRBJ1-1, the V gene TRBV19; 12 positions match TRBD1. Losses at the gene ends were 4 bases for V and 11 bases for J; bases not matched to a gene: 5. Germline CDR1 LNHDA, CDR2 SQIVND (reference sequence). There are 13 residues in the CDR3. The CDR3, as DNA: TGTGCCAGTAGTACGACCGGGACAGGGGGCGCTTTCTTT. This gives the protein CASSTTGTGGAFF.

The rearrangement joins TRBV5-6 to TRBJ2-7, with unresolved D. The CDR3 consists of 13 residues. Germline V gives CDR1 SGHDT, CDR2 YYEEEE. In nucleotides, the CDR3 is TGTGCCAGCAGCCCCTCCGCTAGTATCGCCCAACAAGTC. This gives the protein CASSPSASIAQQV.

The chain joins TRBV6-5 to TRBJ1-5; no reliable D call. Germline lookup yields CDR1 MNHEY and CDR2 SVGAGI. The CDR3 length is 14 residues. V was clipped by 7 bases and J by 1 base, with 11 bases between them. The CDR3 spells CASTREWSNQPQHF. CDR3 nucleotides: TGTGCCAGCACAAGGGAGTGGAGCAATCAGCCCCAGCATTTT.

This chain connects TRBV3-1 (or the pseudogene TRBV3-2) to TRBJ1-1; maybe TRBD1 (5 bases). V gave up 4 bases and J gave up 0 bases, with 15 bases separating them. The germline gives CDR1 LGHDT, CDR2 YNNKEL (reference sequence). This CDR3 comprises 16 residues. The DNA for the CDR3 is TGTGCCAGCAGCCTCTCCGGGGGGGGGATGAACACTGAAGCTTTCTTT. Protein: CASSLSGGGMNTEAFF.

The genes are TRBV9 and TRBJ1-2; TRBD1 agrees at 7 bases. The CDR3 contains 16 residues. Germline V CDR1 and CDR2: SGDLS, YYNGEE. The trim removed 4 bases at V and 7 bases at J, leaving 16 bases unmatched. CDR3 amino acids: CASSPEGAHRIAGYTF. The CDR3 nucleotides read TGTGCCAGCAGCCCCGAGGGGGCTCACAGGATTGCTGGCTACACCTTC.

CDR3 loop: CASSPRTGGQQETQYF. Written as DNA, the CDR3 is TGTGCCAGCTCACCTAGGACAGGGGGACAGCAAGAGACCCAGTACTTC. This rearrangement joins TRBV18 to TRBJ2-5; 10 nucleotides match TRBD1. Germline V lookup: CDR1 KGHSH, CDR2 LQKENI. The CDR3 runs to 16 residues. The V and J ends lost 3 bases and 2 bases, in that order; junction bases with no gene match: 6.

The sample holds a few counts of this clone. CDR3 in amino acids: CASSATGGTGGYGYTF. As DNA, the CDR3 is TGTGCCAGCAGCGCTACAGGCGGAACAGGTGGATATGGCTACACCTTC. This chain links TRBV11-2 with TRBJ1-2, with D perhaps TRBD1 (5 bases). The CDR3 covers 16 residues. Germline values: CDR1 SGHAT, CDR2 FQNNGV. V dropped 5 bases and J dropped 5 bases, with 21 bases sitting between them.

The chain couples TRBV19 to TRBJ2-1; 9 bases agree with TRBD2. Trimming removed 0 bases from V and 5 bases from J; junction bases left unmatched: 5. The CDR3 has 16 amino acids. Per germline, CDR1 LNHDA and CDR2 SQIVND (reference sequence). CDR3 region: CASSIDRAGGHNEQFF. In nucleotides, the CDR3 is TGTGCCAGTAGTATAGATCGAGCGGGGGGCCACAATGAGCAGTTCTTC.

This chain connects TRBV7-9 to TRBJ1-3, with a weak D call TRBD1 (5 bases). The V gene's germline CDR1 is SEHNR and CDR2 FQNEAQ (reference sequence). Trimming took 4 bases from V and 0 from J, leaving 16 bases between them. This CDR3 region has 17 residues. CDR3 DNA sequence: TGTGCCAGCAGCTCATGGACACAGTCCTACTCTGGAAACACCATATATTTT. Encoded protein: CASSSWTQSYSGNTIYF.